One and the same sample provided the 7 T cell receptor beta chains below, sequenced in a study of graft-versus-host responses after intestinal transplantation. Their specific antigens are unknown. The protocol was immunoSEQ multiplex PCR, while the TCRdb copy is restricted to in-frame clones and leaves out a portion. The sample shows some 23,000 clones, roughly 86% of them seen only once. The specimen comprised unstimulated CD8+ T cells sorted from spleen or lymph node cells, sampled before transplant. The receptors come from a human donor who was the organ donor for an intestinal transplant.

The chain couples TRBV10-1 to TRBJ2-1, with D possibly matching TRBD1 (5 bases). The CDR3 covers 15 residues. Germline lookup yields CDR1 WNHNN and CDR2 SYGVQD (reference sequence). Between the trimmed V and J ends, which lost 8 bases and 0 bases, there was a span of 14 bases. The CDR3 spells CASPRTPSSYNEQFF. The DNA of the CDR3 is TGCGCCAGCCCCCGGACACCAAGCTCCTACAATGAGCAGTTCTTC.

About this clone itself: Different DNA sequences within this sample yield the same CDR3. The chain couples TRBV12-5 to TRBJ2-1, with 7 nucleotides matching TRBD2. V shed 1 base and J 4 bases; nucleotides not matched to a gene: 10. Per germline, CDR1 LGHNT and CDR2 FRNRAP. The CDR3 consists of 17 residues. CDR3 protein: CASGLGWGEGRYNEQFF. The CDR3 nucleotides are TGTGCTAGTGGTTTGGGATGGGGGGAGGGGCGGTACAATGAGCAGTTCTTC.

The chain links TRBV5-6 to TRBJ1-1; D gene uncertain. Germline V gene sequence: CDR1 SGHDT, CDR2 YYEEEE. V shed 2 bases and J shed 3 bases, with 5 bases lying between them. The length of the CDR3 is 12 residues. The CDR3 DNA is TGTGCCAGCAGCTTAGGGTACACTGAAGCTTTCTTT. The encoded protein is CASSLGYTEAFF.

Written as DNA, the CDR3 is TGTGCCAGCAGCGTAGTTGGCCTAGCGGGCCATACCTACAATGAGCAGTTCTTC. Encoded protein: CASSVVGLAGHTYNEQFF. The chain is built from TRBV9 and TRBJ2-1, with 8 nucleotides matching TRBD2. With V trimmed by 0 bases and J by 2 bases, 10 bases remained unmatched. The germline V gene has CDR1 SGDLS and CDR2 YYNGEE. This CDR3 contains 18 residues.

The count of this clone is one. V usage is TRBV4-1 and J usage is TRBJ1-5, with a tentative D call TRBD1 (5 bases). This CDR3 contains 19 residues. Trimming shortened V by 1 base and J by 0 bases, and 19 bases separated the two germline ends. CDR1 MGHRA and CDR2 YSYEKL come from the germline V gene. The CDR3 spells CASSQVVAGVSHSNQPQHF. The CDR3 nucleotides read TGCGCCAGCAGCCAAGTAGTTGCGGGGGTTTCCCATAGCAATCAGCCCCAGCATTTT.

The chain uses TRBV4-1 and TRBJ1-2, with D maybe TRBD1 (6 bases). The ends were cut back, 1 base at V and 3 bases at J, with 12 bases in the middle. CDR1 and CDR2 (germline): MGHRA, YSYEKL. The CDR3 contains 15 residues. The CDR3 bases are TGCGCCAGCAGCCAAGGGGCGGGGGCCCACTATGGCTACACCTTC. This sequence encodes CASSQGAGAHYGYTF.

The chain recombines TRBV15 with TRBJ2-1, with a tentative D call TRBD1 (6 bases). Germline loops: CDR1 LNHNV, CDR2 YYDKDF (reference sequence). Trimming pared 5 bases from V and 4 bases from J, leaving 15 bases between. The length of the CDR3 is 15 residues. The DNA for the CDR3 is TGTGCCACCAGCTTGGGGGCCCATCCTTACAATGAGCAGTTCTTC. Translation gives CATSLGAHPYNEQFF.